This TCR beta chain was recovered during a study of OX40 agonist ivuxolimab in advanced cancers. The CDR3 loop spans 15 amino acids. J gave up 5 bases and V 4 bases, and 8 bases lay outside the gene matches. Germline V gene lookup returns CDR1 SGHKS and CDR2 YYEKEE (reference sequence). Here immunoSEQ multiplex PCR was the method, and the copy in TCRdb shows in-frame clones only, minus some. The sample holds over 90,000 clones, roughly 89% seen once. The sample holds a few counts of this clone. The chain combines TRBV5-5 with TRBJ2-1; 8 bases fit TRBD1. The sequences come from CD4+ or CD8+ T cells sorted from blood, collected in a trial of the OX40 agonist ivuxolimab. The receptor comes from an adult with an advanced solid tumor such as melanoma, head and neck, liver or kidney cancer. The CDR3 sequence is CASSGAGTGDNEQFF. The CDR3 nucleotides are TGTGCCAGCAGCGGGGCCGGGACAGGAGACAATGAGCAGTTCTTC. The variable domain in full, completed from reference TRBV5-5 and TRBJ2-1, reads DAGVTQSPTHLIKTRGQQVTLRCSPISGHKSVSWYQQVLGQGPQFIFQYYEKEERGRGNFPDRFSARQFPNYSSELNVNALLLGDSALYLCASSGAGTGDNEQFFGPGTRLTVL.